The source of this TCR beta chain is a study of regulatory T cells in long-lasting Graves disease. Points from the study as a whole: Not thyroid tissue but only peripheral blood was studied.

Time point here: persistent/refractory GD, antithyroid drugs over 5 years with positive TRAb. Isolated PBMC RNA provided the starting material for the TCR library. Germline V CDR1 and CDR2: SQVTM, ANQGSEA. V trimming: 6 bases; J trimming: 4 bases; junction bases outside the gene matches: 1. The CDR3 runs 11 residues. This clonotype was counted ten times or more. Its specificity is unknown. Assembly of TCR beta libraries relied on iRepertoire HTBI primers together with Arm-PCR of CDR3 regions. TCRdb itself ran the multiplex PCR reads through MiXCR, one entry per CDR3 protein. In the table there are under 500,000 distinct CDR3 sequences, 20% to 25% of which are singletons.

The receptor was isolated from a female donor with Graves disease. The sequencing here drew on peripheral blood mononuclear cells (PBMCs), taken when the disease was refractory, from a patient treated with antithyroid drugs. This chain links TRBV29-1 with TRBJ1-2, with 8 nucleotides matching TRBD1. DNA of the CDR3: TGCAGCGTAGACAGGGGCTATGGCTACACCTTC. This encodes CSVDRGYGYTF.